This T cell receptor beta chain was recorded in a study of graft-versus-host responses after intestinal transplantation. Looking at the study overall: Multivisceral, liver-intestinal, or isolated intestinal grafts went to recipients. Anti-thymocyte globulin induction preceded approximately three years of tacrolimus and steroid maintenance in all recipients.

TCRdb's table, derived via immunoSEQ multiplex PCR, lists solely in-frame clones and lacks some. The table shows around 100,000 clones, with 85% to 95% occurring only once. About this clone itself: Its antigen remains unknown.

Overall study results and limits: Researchers found GvH clones in recipient marrow, and some showed up first in ileum or blood. High graft-versus-host to host-versus-graft clonal ratios were seen in allografts of patients with graft-donor T cell macrochimerism.

This TCR was sampled from a human donor who was the organ donor for an intestinal transplant. This material consisted of unstimulated CD8+ T cells sorted from spleen or lymph node cells, taken before transplant.

The CDR3 spells CASSSPRQGAYSYEQYF. CDR3 nucleotides: TGTGCCAGCAGTTCACCGCGACAGGGGGCCTACTCCTACGAGCAGTACTTC. The chain uses TRBV28 and TRBJ2-7, with 10 bases fitting TRBD1. This CDR3 has 17 amino acids. With 4 bases clipped from V and 0 bases from J, the junction kept 9 bases outside the gene matches. Germline V gives CDR1 MDHEN, CDR2 SYDVKM.